This T cell receptor beta chain originates from a study of T cells in Graves' hyperthyroidism and ophthalmopathy. Points on this clonotype: What it recognizes is unknown.

V lost 0 bases, J lost 4 bases, and 13 bases lay in between. Germline V gene data show CDR1 as SGHRS and CDR2 as YFSETQ. This CDR3 has 15 amino acids. Amplification yielded TCR beta CDR3 regions, with RNA transcripts as the source. TCR CDR3 underwent first-round RT-PCR with the HTBI primer set. Each CDR3 protein gets one entry after TCRdb re-called the multiplex PCR reads with MiXCR. Here the sample spans hundreds of thousands of distinct CDR3 sequences, around a quarter being singletons. Study-wide results and caveats: Expanded thyroid clonotypes (above 0.001) were mostly also found in blood. Using 13 V-J features, a model discriminated ophthalmopathy from stable hyperthyroidism. Prediction of ophthalmopathy progression came a median roughly 6.4 months pre-onset.

This rearrangement joins TRBV5-1 to TRBJ1-2, with a weak D call TRBD1 (5 bases). The clonotype was recovered from a man aged 50-60 years with Graves' hyperthyroidism. The sample taken for sequencing was blood. CDR3 sequence: CASSLALGLSYGYTF. In DNA form, the CDR3 reads TGCGCCAGCAGCTTGGCCTTGGGGCTCTCCTATGGCTACACCTTC.